Below, 6 T cell receptor beta chains from the same sample are listed, as sequenced in a study of blood T cell repertoires in COVID-19. Assay used: immunoSEQ multiplex PCR; TCRdb lists only in-frame clones, some missing. The sample lists about 260,000 clones, approximately 86% seen once, with about 2% in the top ten. Sequencing was performed on peripheral blood. These receptors were obtained from a man aged 30-40 years with active or convalescent COVID-19.

The rearrangement links TRBV5-1 to TRBJ2-5; D is unresolved. The germline CDR1 and CDR2 sequences are SGHRS and YFSETQ. The ends were cut back, 6 bases at V and 7 bases at J, with 22 bases in the middle. The CDR3 has 15 residues. The CDR3 DNA reads TGCGCCAGCACCCTCGGAGAATACAAAGACGGGACCCAGTACTTC. Protein sequence: CASTLGEYKDGTQYF.

This clone was found once. This chain uses TRBV9 with TRBJ1-2, with D uncertain. The CDR3 is made up of 15 amino acids. V lost 3 bases to trimming and J lost 8 bases, with 20 bases between them. Germline V gives CDR1 SGDLS, CDR2 YYNGEE. CDR3 region: CASSDKPLGFSGYTF. CDR3 DNA sequence: TGTGCCAGCAGCGACAAGCCCTTGGGCTTTTCGGGCTACACCTTC.

The chain carries TRBV11-2 and TRBJ1-1, with a weak D call TRBD1 (5 bases). The CDR3 has 15 residues. Germline V lookup: CDR1 SGHAT, CDR2 FQNNGV. Trimming pared 3 bases from V and 4 bases from J, leaving 15 bases between. Written as DNA, the CDR3 is TGTGCCAGCAGCTTCAAGGGGCATCTGGGCACTGAAGCTTTCTTT. It encodes CASSFKGHLGTEAFF.

The V gene is TRBV7-2, the J gene TRBJ1-5; D gene uncertain. This CDR3 is 14 amino acids long. Germline V gene data show CDR1 as SGHTA and CDR2 as FQGNSA. Trimming removed 3 bases at V and 5 bases at J, with 11 bases between. CDR3 coding DNA: TGTGCCAGCAGCTTCTCGATCGGAGATCAGCCCCAGCATTTT. It specifies CASSFSIGDQPQHF.

The rearrangement links TRBV15 to TRBJ1-2; the D is unclear. CDR1 is LNHNV and CDR2 is YYDKDF in the germline V gene (reference sequence). This CDR3 region has 15 residues. Between the trimmed V and J ends, which lost 0 bases and 2 bases, there was a span of 10 bases. The CDR3: CATSRDNAGNYGYTF. The CDR3 DNA reads as TGTGCCACCAGCAGAGATAACGCAGGCAACTATGGCTACACCTTC.

The chain is built from TRBV5-1 and TRBJ1-2, with D tentatively TRBD1 (6 bases). The V gene lost 4 bases and the J gene lost 3 bases, with 10 bases spanning the gap. The germline V gene has CDR1 SGHRS and CDR2 YFSETQ. CDR3 length equals 13 residues. For the CDR3, the DNA is TGCGCCAGCAGCCTGGGACACGACTATGGCTACACCTTC. As protein: CASSLGHDYGYTF. The full variable domain, rest sourced from reference TRBV5-1 and TRBJ1-2, is KAGVTQTPRYLIKTRGQQVTLSCSPISGHRSVSWYQQTPGQGLQFLFEYFSETQRNKGNFPGRFSGRQFSNSRSEMNVSTLELGDSALYLCASSLGHDYGYTFGSGTRLTVV.